The next 7 T cell receptor beta chains were all read from a single sample in a study of identical twins. TCRdb redid the calling of the 5' RACE reads with MiXCR, one entry per CDR3 protein. The table has 450,000 or so distinct CDR3 sequences, 14% seen once. In addition, the sample was reused for a study of yellow fever vaccine responses in identical twins.

What was sequenced was CD4+ T cells sorted from blood. The source is a young woman in good health.

This sequence joins TRBV7-2 and TRBJ2-7, with 9 nucleotides matching TRBD2. Germline V gives CDR1 SGHTA, CDR2 FQGNSA. V gave up 1 base and J gave up 2 bases; unmatched junction bases: 6. This CDR3 region has 16 residues. CDR3: CASSLGGGGAPYEQYF. The CDR3 DNA is TGTGCCAGCAGCTTAGGGGGCGGGGGGGCCCCCTACGAGCAGTACTTC. Full variable domain (missing parts from reference TRBV7-2 and TRBJ2-7): GAGVSQSPSNKVTEKGKDVELRCDPISGHTALYWYRQSLGQGLEFLIYFQGNSAPDKSGLPSDRFSAERTGGSVSTLTIQRTQQEDSAVYLCASSLGGGGAPYEQYFGPGTRLTVT.

This clonotype occurred a few times. The rearrangement links TRBV9 to TRBJ2-3; D may correspond to TRBD1 or TRBD2 (5 bases each). This CDR3 spans 19 amino acids. Germline lookup yields CDR1 SGDLS and CDR2 YYNGEE. V lost 0 bases and J 5 bases, leaving 25 bases between the germline ends. The CDR3: CASSVARPGTSKGLDTQYF. The CDR3 DNA reads as TGTGCCAGCAGCGTAGCCCGACCGGGGACGAGTAAGGGCTTAGATACGCAGTATTTT. The full variable domain, completed using reference TRBV9 and TRBJ2-3, is DSGVTQTPKHLITATGQRVTLRCSPRSGDLSVYWYQQSLDQGLQFLIQYYNGEERAKGNILERFSAQQFPDLHSELNLSSLELGDSALYFCASSVARPGTSKGLDTQYFGPGTRLTVL.

This sequence joins TRBV2 and TRBJ2-1, with D uncertain. The ends were cut back, 5 bases at V and 4 bases at J, with 9 bases in the middle. This CDR3 spans 13 amino acids. Germline-derived CDR1 and CDR2 are SNHLY and FYNNEI. The CDR3 nucleotides read TGTGCCAGCAGTAACGGGCCTTACAATGAGCAGTTCTTC. It encodes CASSNGPYNEQFF.

This clonotype was counted a few times. This sequence joins TRBV7-9 and TRBJ2-6, with D possibly being TRBD1 or TRBD2 (5 bases each). V was pared by 7 bases and J by 0 bases, with 16 bases between. This CDR3 comprises 17 residues. The V gene's germline CDR1 is SEHNR and CDR2 FQNEAQ (reference sequence). The CDR3 nucleotides are TGTGCCAGCATCTTCCGGGACGTCAGCTCTGGGGCCAACGTCCTGACTTTC. This sequence encodes CASIFRDVSSGANVLTF.

This clonotype has a handful of counts. The rearrangement joins TRBV28 to TRBJ2-1; D remains unclear. The V end was cut by 5 bases, the J end by 7 bases, with 9 bases between. This CDR3 has 12 amino acids. Germline CDR1 and CDR2: MDHEN and SYDVKM. The CDR3 sequence is CASSSSINEQFF. CDR3 DNA: TGTGCCAGCAGTAGTAGTATAAATGAGCAGTTCTTC.

The sample holds a few counts of this clonotype. The chain links TRBV7-9 to TRBJ1-1; D not certain. The germline CDR1 and CDR2 sequences are SEHNR and FQNEAQ (reference sequence). CDR3 length equals 15 residues. The V gene lost 4 bases and the J gene lost 8 bases, with 20 bases spanning the gap. The CDR3 loop reads CASSSSQTTVWEAFF. The CDR3 DNA reads TGTGCCAGCAGCTCATCACAGACCACAGTATGGGAAGCTTTCTTT.

This clonotype was seen only a few times. The CDR3 sequence: CATSDPTGGYEKLFF. DNA for the CDR3: TGTGCCACCAGTGATCCGACAGGGGGTTATGAAAAACTGTTTTTT. This sequence joins TRBV24-1 and TRBJ1-4, with 9 bases identical to TRBD1. The CDR3 is 15 residues long. J gave up 6 bases and V 3 bases, and 4 bases lay outside the gene matches. Germline-derived CDR1 and CDR2 are KGHDR and SFDVKD.